The 27 T cell receptor beta chains below were found in one sample sequenced in a study of blood T cell repertoires in COVID-19. Generated by immunoSEQ multiplex PCR, the TCRdb table keeps only in-frame clones and is missing some. Among about 200,000 clones listed, almost 90% were seen once. The sequencing input was peripheral blood. The source of these receptors is a man aged 18 to 29 with active or convalescent COVID-19.

This chain connects TRBV6-5 to TRBJ1-6; D is ambiguous. CDR1 and CDR2 from the germline V gene are MNHEY and SVGAGI. Between the trimmed V and J ends, which lost 8 bases and 6 bases, there was a span of 14 bases. The CDR3 extends over 14 amino acids. The CDR3: CASRTEGANSPLHF. The CDR3 coding sequence is TGTGCCAGCCGGACGGAGGGTGCTAATTCACCCCTCCACTTT.

The chain combines TRBV5-4 with TRBJ2-3; TRBD1 matches at 9 bases. Germline loops: CDR1 SGHNT, CDR2 YYREEE (reference sequence). There are 16 residues in the CDR3. The V segment lost 4 bases and the J segment 1 base; nucleotides outside the gene matches: 7. The CDR3 loop reads CASSQGQGSGTDTQYF. In DNA form, the CDR3 reads TGTGCCAGCAGCCAGGGACAGGGTAGTGGCACAGATACGCAGTATTTT.

V is TRBV27 and J is TRBJ1-2; 12 positions agree with TRBD1. CDR1 is MNHEY and CDR2 is SMNVEV in the germline V gene (reference sequence). J gave up 7 bases and V 3 bases, and 6 bases lay outside the gene matches. The CDR3 runs 15 residues. CDR3 region: CASSFLGQGARGYTF. The CDR3 DNA reads TGTGCCAGCAGTTTTCTGGGACAGGGGGCTCGTGGCTACACCTTC.

The chain joins TRBV4-2 to TRBJ1-4; D possibly corresponds to TRBD1 (5 bases). Germline-derived CDR1 and CDR2 are LGHNA and YNFKEQ. V was clipped by 4 bases and J by 3 bases, with 15 bases between them. This CDR3 has 16 amino acids. The DNA of the CDR3 is TGTGCCAGCAGCCTGGCCCGGGGGAGAGCTAATGAAAAACTGTTTTTT. As protein: CASSLARGRANEKLFF.

CDR3 bases: TGTGCCAGCGAAAGGGGATTGAACACTGAAGCTTTCTTT. Translated, it gives CASERGLNTEAFF. J is TRBJ1-1 and V is TRBV19, with TRBD1 as a possible D gene (5 bases). Looked up from germline, CDR1 is LNHDA and CDR2 is SQIVND (reference sequence). This CDR3 is 13 amino acids long. V was cut by 9 bases and J by 0 bases, with 11 bases left in between.

V usage is TRBV7-2 and J usage is TRBJ1-2; 12 bases match TRBD1. V shed 4 bases and J 6 bases; nucleotides not matched to a gene: 3. Germline CDR1 SGHTA, CDR2 FQGNSA. This CDR3 has 14 amino acids. Written as DNA, the CDR3 is TGTGCCAGCAGCTCCGGGACAGGGGGCGATGGCTACACCTTC. Encoded protein: CASSSGTGGDGYTF.

The rearrangement joins TRBV3-1 (or the pseudogene TRBV3-2) to TRBJ2-3; 12 bases map to TRBD2. V lost 1 base to trimming and J lost 6 bases; unmatched junction nucleotides: 8. Germline CDR1 LGHDT, CDR2 YNNKEL (reference sequence). This CDR3 is built from 17 residues. CDR3 in DNA: TGTGCCAGCAGCCAAGTTTACCTAGCGGGGGGGCGGGATACGCAGTATTTT. Protein sequence: CASSQVYLAGGRDTQYF.

V usage is TRBV28 and J usage is TRBJ1-2; 9 bases fit TRBD1. V was clipped by 6 bases and J by 1 base; unmatched bases: 6. The CDR3 is 15 amino acids. In germline, CDR1 is MDHEN, CDR2 SYDVKM. In nucleotides, the CDR3 is TGTGCCAGCAGCTTTCCGGGACAGGGTAACTATGGCTACACCTTC. Its protein product is CASSFPGQGNYGYTF.

V and J are TRBV7-8 and TRBJ2-4; tentative D call: TRBD1 (6 bases). Germline lookup yields CDR1 SGHVS and CDR2 FQNEAQ. Trimming shortened V by 2 bases and J by 4 bases, and 12 bases separated the two germline ends. CDR3 size: 15 residues. The CDR3 DNA sequence: TGTGCCAGCAGCTTACGGTTCCAGGGGAAAAACATTCAGTACTTC. Translated, it gives CASSLRFQGKNIQYF.

This clone was seen once. The gene calls are TRBV2 and TRBJ2-1; TRBD2 matches 12 bases. Germline values: CDR1 SNHLY, CDR2 FYNNEI. The CDR3 consists of 16 residues. J was trimmed by 12 bases and V by 5 bases; bases with no gene match: 14. CDR3 in amino acids: CASSSVLAGGPGGQFF. CDR3 DNA: TGTGCCAGCAGTTCTGTACTAGCGGGAGGACCGGGGGGGCAGTTCTTC.

The V gene is TRBV7-9, the J gene TRBJ2-1; perhaps TRBD1 as D (6 bases). The CDR3 has 16 amino acids. With 2 bases removed from V and 5 bases from J, the gap between germline ends came to 16 bases. Germline V gives CDR1 SEHNR, CDR2 FQNEAQ (reference sequence). The CDR3 region is CASSLPRSTGNNEQFF. In nucleotides, the CDR3 is TGTGCCAGCAGCTTACCCCGTAGTACAGGGAACAATGAGCAGTTCTTC.

This rearrangement joins TRBV19 to TRBJ2-5; 8 positions agree with TRBD2. J was trimmed by 1 base and V by 2 bases; bases with no gene match: 6. The germline V gene has CDR1 LNHDA and CDR2 SQIVND (reference sequence). The CDR3 loop spans 16 amino acids. CDR3 DNA sequence: TGTGCCAGTAGTATAATTGATAGCGGGGCCCAAGAGACCCAGTACTTC. Its translation is CASSIIDSGAQETQYF.

The chain joins TRBV3-1 (or the pseudogene TRBV3-2) to TRBJ1-1, with TRBD1 matching over 7 bases. There are 16 residues in the CDR3. Germline CDR1 LGHDT, CDR2 YNNKEL (reference sequence). Trimming took 1 base from V and 3 from J; bases not matched to a gene: 8. The CDR3 loop reads CASSQAGRGHDTEAFF. The CDR3, as DNA: TGTGCCAGCAGCCAAGCCGGGAGGGGGCATGACACTGAAGCTTTCTTT.

The sample holds one count of this clone. CDR3 in amino acids: CAISPGQGGTGELFF. In DNA, the CDR3 is TGTGCCATCAGCCCTGGACAGGGCGGAACCGGGGAGCTGTTTTTT. The chain uses TRBV10-3 and TRBJ2-2; 8 bases are shared with TRBD1. From germline, CDR1 is ENHRY and CDR2 SYGVKD. J gave up 5 bases and V 6 bases, and 8 bases lay outside the gene matches. There are 15 residues in the CDR3.

This clone is a singleton in its sample. Sequence at one end of the junction differs from germline and may be a read error. The rearrangement links TRBV24-1 to TRBJ2-2; D possibly corresponds to TRBD1 (6 bases). The CDR3 length is 16 residues. Germline values: CDR1 KGHDR, CDR2 SFDVKD. The CDR3 sequence: CATSDWNRANTGELFF. The CDR3 DNA reads TGTGCCACCAGCGATTGGAACAGGGCGAACACCGGGGAGCTGTTTTTT.

The chain has TRBV30 and TRBJ1-4; weak D call: TRBD1 (5 bases). The germline V gene encodes CDR1 GTSNPN and CDR2 SVGIG (reference sequence). The CDR3 totals 13 residues. Trimming pared 4 bases from V and 3 bases from J, leaving 9 bases between. CDR3 DNA sequence: TGTGCCTGGAAATCAGGGTCTAATGAAAAACTGTTTTTT. Its translation is CAWKSGSNEKLFF.

V gene TRBV6-2 or TRBV6-3 combines with J gene TRBJ1-1; TRBD1 aligns across 9 bases. The germline CDR1 and CDR2 sequences are MNHEY and SVGEGT. After removal of 4 bases from V and 4 bases from J, the junction contained 1 base not matched to a gene. The CDR3 totals 13 residues. In DNA, the CDR3 is TGTGCCAGCAGTTGGACAGGGGTCACTGAAGCTTTCTTT. Encoded protein: CASSWTGVTEAFF.

The chain uses TRBV7-9 and TRBJ2-2; TRBD1 agrees at 7 bases. CDR1 is SEHNR and CDR2 is FQNEAQ in the germline V gene (reference sequence). The CDR3 covers 16 residues. The trim removed 5 bases at V and 4 bases at J, leaving 10 bases unmatched. The CDR3 here is CASSPRDSSRTGELFF. The CDR3 nucleotides read TGTGCCAGCAGCCCCCGGGACAGTTCACGCACCGGGGAGCTGTTTTTT.

The V gene is TRBV6-6, the J gene TRBJ2-2; D possibly corresponds to TRBD2 (6 bases). Trimming left V 0 bases short and J 3 bases short, with 8 bases between. CDR3 length: 15 amino acids. Germline V gene sequence: CDR1 MNHNY, CDR2 SVGAGI (reference sequence). Written as DNA, the CDR3 is TGTGCCAGCAGTTACTCGGGGGGAGACACCGGGGAGCTGTTTTTT. Translation gives CASSYSGGDTGELFF.

This rearrangement joins TRBV6-5 to TRBJ2-1; 9 positions match TRBD2. Unmatched junction bases numbered 11, after V lost 8 bases and J lost 6 bases. The CDR3 has 15 amino acids. Germline-derived CDR1 and CDR2 are MNHEY and SVGAGI. The CDR3 sequence is CASGRGGPGFNEQFF. CDR3 coding DNA: TGTGCCAGCGGGCGGGGGGGCCCTGGTTTCAATGAGCAGTTCTTC.

The rearrangement joins TRBV6-5 to TRBJ1-2, with D possibly being TRBD1 (6 bases). The CDR3 totals 14 residues. Germline CDR1 MNHEY, CDR2 SVGAGI. Trimming cost V 6 bases and J 3 bases, with 14 bases left between them. The CDR3 bases are TGTGCCAGCAGAAACCCGCCAGGGGACTATGGCTACACCTTC. It specifies CASRNPPGDYGYTF.

This clone was counted once. The genes are TRBV19 and TRBJ1-3; D unresolved. The CDR3 length is 13 residues. V was trimmed by 6 bases and J by 0 bases, leaving 6 bases between them. CDR1 is LNHDA and CDR2 is SQIVND in the germline V gene (reference sequence). The CDR3 here is CASRHNSGNTIYF. The CDR3 nucleotides are TGTGCCAGTAGACATAACTCTGGAAACACCATATATTTT. Variable domain in full (rest from reference TRBV19 and TRBJ1-3): DGGITQSPKYLFRKEGQNVTLSCEQNLNHDAMYWYRQDPGQGLRLIYYSQIVNDFQKGDIAEGYSVSREKKESFPLTVTSAQKNPTAFYLCASRHNSGNTIYFGEGSWLTVV.

The chain links TRBV5-6 to TRBJ2-7; D call uncertain. In germline, CDR1 is SGHDT, CDR2 YYEEEE. The CDR3 totals 14 residues. The germline V and J ends were trimmed by 0 bases and 3 bases, with 10 bases remaining between them. CDR3 nucleotide sequence: TGTGCCAGCAGCTTGGGGCGGAGAGACTACGAGCAGTACTTC. Amino acids: CASSLGRRDYEQYF.

This clone was recorded once. The chain employs TRBV9 and TRBJ2-1; 8 nucleotides match TRBD2. The J segment lost 7 bases and the V segment lost 4 bases, leaving 13 bases of the junction unmatched. There are 16 residues in the CDR3. In germline, CDR1 is SGDLS, CDR2 YYNGEE. The CDR3 region is CASSLTGTRSGNEQFF. The CDR3 DNA sequence: TGTGCCAGCAGCTTGACCGGGACTAGGTCAGGGAATGAGCAGTTCTTC.

The rearrangement joins TRBV6-5 to TRBJ2-3, with D tentatively TRBD1 (6 bases). Germline V gene lookup returns CDR1 MNHEY and CDR2 SVGAGI. The CDR3 covers 13 residues. V was shortened by 6 bases and J by 6 bases, with 13 bases between the two germline ends. The CDR3: CASSTTRGDTQYF. CDR3 nucleotides: TGTGCCAGCAGCACCACGAGGGGGGATACGCAGTATTTT.

The chain couples TRBV13 to TRBJ2-7; TRBD1 matches at 9 bases. Germline assignment: CDR1 PRHDT and CDR2 FYEKMQ (reference sequence). J gave up 4 bases and V 5 bases, and 12 bases lay outside the gene matches. This CDR3 is built from 16 residues. The CDR3 spells CASSAKTGTGPYEQYF. The CDR3 nucleotides are TGTGCCAGCAGCGCGAAGACCGGGACAGGGCCTTACGAGCAGTACTTC.

The chain links TRBV6-5 to TRBJ1-3; no reliable D call. Trimming removed 4 bases at V and 0 bases at J, with 7 bases between. Germline CDR1 and CDR2: MNHEY and SVGAGI. The CDR3 consists of 14 residues. In DNA, the CDR3 is TGTGCCAGCAGTTCTAGTTACTCTGGAAACACCATATATTTT. This sequence encodes CASSSSYSGNTIYF.